This T cell receptor beta chain came from a study of beta chain features in type 1 diabetes. Germline CDR1 SGHRS, CDR2 YFSETQ. This CDR3 has 13 amino acids. V shed 2 bases and J shed 5 bases, with 9 bases lying between them. On this clone itself: Its antigen is as yet unknown.

The entirety of the isolated RNA underwent reverse transcription, so expressed TCRB transcripts were sequenced. The protocol was immunoSEQ multiplex PCR, while the TCRdb copy is restricted to in-frame clones and leaves out a portion. The sample has hundreds of thousands of clones, 7% to 10% seen once; the top ten hold more than 0.8%. Sorting with CD45RO/CCR7/CD25/CD127/CD95/CD27 yielded naive, central memory, regulatory and stem-like memory CD4+ cells. Overall study findings and caveats: Moderately but significantly shorter TCRB CDR3s were found in Type 1 diabetes patients in all four CD4+ subsets. PCR could preferentially amplify shorter templates, alike in patients and controls. The study found fewer insertions and more deletions at VDJ junctions in type 1 diabetes patients. For patients, the naive, central memory and Treg TCRB repertoires appeared more alike than for healthy donors.

This sequence joins TRBV5-1 and TRBJ2-3, with D unresolved. Material: central memory CD4+ T cells from blood. This receptor was identified in a man aged 25-45 years with type 1 diabetes. The CDR3: CASSFNWGDTQYF. The CDR3 nucleotides are TGCGCCAGCAGCTTCAATTGGGGAGATACGCAGTATTTT.